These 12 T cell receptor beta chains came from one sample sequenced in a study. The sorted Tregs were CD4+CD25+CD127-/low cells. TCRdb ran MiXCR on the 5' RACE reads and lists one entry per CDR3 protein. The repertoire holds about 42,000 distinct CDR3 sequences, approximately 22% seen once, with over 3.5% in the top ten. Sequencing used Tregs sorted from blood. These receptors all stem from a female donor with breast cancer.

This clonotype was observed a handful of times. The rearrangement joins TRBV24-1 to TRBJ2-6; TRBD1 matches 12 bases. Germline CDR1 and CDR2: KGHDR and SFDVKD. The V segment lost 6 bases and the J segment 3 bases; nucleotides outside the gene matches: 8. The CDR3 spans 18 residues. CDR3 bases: TGTGCCACCAGTATAGGGGACAGGGGGCGGTTTGGGGCCAACGTCCTGACTTTC. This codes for CATSIGDRGRFGANVLTF.

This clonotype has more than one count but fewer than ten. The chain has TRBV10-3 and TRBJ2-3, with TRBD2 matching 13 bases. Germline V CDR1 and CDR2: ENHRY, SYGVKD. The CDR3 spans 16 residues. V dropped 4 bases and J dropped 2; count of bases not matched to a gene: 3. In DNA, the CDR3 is TGTGCCATCAGTGCCGGACTAGCGGGGGCCACAGATACGCAGTATTTT. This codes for CAISAGLAGATDTQYF.

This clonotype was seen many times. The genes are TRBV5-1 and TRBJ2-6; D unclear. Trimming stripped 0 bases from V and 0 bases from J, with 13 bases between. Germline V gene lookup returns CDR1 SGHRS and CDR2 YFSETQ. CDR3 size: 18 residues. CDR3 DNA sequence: TGCGCCAGCAGCTTGGCCTTGGACGTGGTCTCTGGGGCCAACGTCCTGACTTTC. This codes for CASSLALDVVSGANVLTF.

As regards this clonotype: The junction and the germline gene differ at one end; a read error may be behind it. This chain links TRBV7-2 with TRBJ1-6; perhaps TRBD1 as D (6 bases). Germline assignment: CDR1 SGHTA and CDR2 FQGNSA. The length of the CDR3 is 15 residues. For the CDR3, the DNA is TGTGCCAGCAGCCCATCCGACAGGTATCATTCACCCCTCCGCTTT. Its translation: CASSPSDRYHSPLRF.

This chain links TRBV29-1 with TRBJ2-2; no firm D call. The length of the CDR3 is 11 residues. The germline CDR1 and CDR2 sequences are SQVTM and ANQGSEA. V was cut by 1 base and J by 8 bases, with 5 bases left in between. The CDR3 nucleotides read TGCAGCGTTGAAGGGGTTGGGGAGCTGTTTTTT. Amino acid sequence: CSVEGVGELFF.

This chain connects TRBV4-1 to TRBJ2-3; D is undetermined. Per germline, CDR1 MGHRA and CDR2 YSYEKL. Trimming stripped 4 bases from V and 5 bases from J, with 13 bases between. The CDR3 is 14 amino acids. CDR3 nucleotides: TGCGCCAGCAGCCTCTACCCTAGGGAAGATACGCAGTATTTT. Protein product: CASSLYPREDTQYF.

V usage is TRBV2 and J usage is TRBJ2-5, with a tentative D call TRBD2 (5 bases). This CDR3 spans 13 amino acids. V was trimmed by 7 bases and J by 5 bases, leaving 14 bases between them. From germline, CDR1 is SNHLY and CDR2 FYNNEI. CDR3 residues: CASIRGMGETQYF. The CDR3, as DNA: TGTGCCAGCATTCGGGGAATGGGGGAGACCCAGTACTTC.

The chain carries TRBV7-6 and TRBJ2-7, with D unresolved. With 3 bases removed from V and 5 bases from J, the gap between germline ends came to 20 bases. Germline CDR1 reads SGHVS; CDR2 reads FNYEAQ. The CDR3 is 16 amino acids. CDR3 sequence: CASSLYADPPWDEQYF. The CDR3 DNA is TGTGCCAGCAGCTTGTACGCGGACCCGCCTTGGGACGAGCAGTACTTC.

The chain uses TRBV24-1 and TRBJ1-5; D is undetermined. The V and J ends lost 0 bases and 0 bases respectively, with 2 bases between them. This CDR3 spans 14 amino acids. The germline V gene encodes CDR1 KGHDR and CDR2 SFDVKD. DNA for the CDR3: TGTGCCACCAGTGATTTGAATAGCAATCAGCCCCAGCATTTT. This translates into CATSDLNSNQPQHF.

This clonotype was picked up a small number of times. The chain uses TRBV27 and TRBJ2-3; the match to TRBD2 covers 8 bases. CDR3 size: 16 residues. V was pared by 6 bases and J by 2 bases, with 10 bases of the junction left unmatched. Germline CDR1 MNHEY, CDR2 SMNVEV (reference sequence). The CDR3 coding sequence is TGTGCCAGCAGGCTGGAAGGAGCGGGAGTCACAGATACGCAGTATTTT. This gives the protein CASRLEGAGVTDTQYF.

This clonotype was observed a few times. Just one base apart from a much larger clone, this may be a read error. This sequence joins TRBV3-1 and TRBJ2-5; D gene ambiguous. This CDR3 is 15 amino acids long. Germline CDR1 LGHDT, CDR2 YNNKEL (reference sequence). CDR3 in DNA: TGTGCCAGCAGCCAAGACGCCAGCTATCAAGAGACCCAGCACTTC. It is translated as CASSQDASYQETQHF.

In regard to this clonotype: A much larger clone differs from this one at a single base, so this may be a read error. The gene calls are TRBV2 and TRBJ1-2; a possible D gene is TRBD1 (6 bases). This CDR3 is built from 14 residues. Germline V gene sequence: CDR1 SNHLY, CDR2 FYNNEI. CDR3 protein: CTSSQVTGYYGYTF. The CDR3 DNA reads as TGTACCAGCAGTCAGGTAACAGGGTACTATGGCTACACCTTC.